What follows is one T cell receptor beta chain and its context. The antigen is unknown. This sample is part of a study of shared clonotypes between healthy human individuals. Study observations and caveats: What rarefaction showed was incomplete sorted-subset sequencing despite large depth. It was the non-shared clonotypes that had lower generation probabilities than clonotypes shared by all four donors.

Libraries were prepared by immunoSEQ multiplex PCR; TCRdb keeps only in-frame clonotypes and omits some of them. The top ten clones hold approximately 55% of a sample with roughly 86,000 clones, approximately 75% of them seen once. CD8 memory fractions consisted of CD45RO+ and CCR7-negative CD45RA+ TemRA cells together. Germline V gives CDR1 SNHLY, CDR2 FYNNEI. V was cut by 3 bases and J by 0 bases, with 9 bases left in between. The CDR3 runs to 15 residues. The sequence came from a man between 25 and 39 years old in good health. Sequenced: memory CD8+ T cells sorted from blood. Subset noted: CD45RO+ cells pooled with CCR7-negative TemRA cells. The rearrangement uses TRBV2 and TRBJ2-1; D gene ambiguous. The CDR3 region has the DNA TGTGCCAGCAGTGATACGGGCAGCTCCTACAATGAGCAGTTCTTC. Its protein is CASSDTGSSYNEQFF.